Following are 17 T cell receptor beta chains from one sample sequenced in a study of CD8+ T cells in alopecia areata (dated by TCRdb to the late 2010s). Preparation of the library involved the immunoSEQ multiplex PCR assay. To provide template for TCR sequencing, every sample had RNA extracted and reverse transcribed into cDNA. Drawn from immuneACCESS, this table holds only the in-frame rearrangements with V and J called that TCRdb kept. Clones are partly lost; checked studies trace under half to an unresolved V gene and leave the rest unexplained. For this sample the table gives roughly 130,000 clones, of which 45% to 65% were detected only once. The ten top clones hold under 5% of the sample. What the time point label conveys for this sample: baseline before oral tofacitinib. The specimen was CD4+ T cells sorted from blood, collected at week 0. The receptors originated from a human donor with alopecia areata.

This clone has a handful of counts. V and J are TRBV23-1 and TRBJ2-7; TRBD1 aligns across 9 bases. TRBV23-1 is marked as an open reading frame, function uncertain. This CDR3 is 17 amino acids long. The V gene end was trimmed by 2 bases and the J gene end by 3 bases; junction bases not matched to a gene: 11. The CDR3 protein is CASSQPPRLDRGYEQYF. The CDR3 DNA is TGCGCCAGCAGTCAACCCCCTCGGCTGGACAGGGGCTACGAGCAGTACTTC.

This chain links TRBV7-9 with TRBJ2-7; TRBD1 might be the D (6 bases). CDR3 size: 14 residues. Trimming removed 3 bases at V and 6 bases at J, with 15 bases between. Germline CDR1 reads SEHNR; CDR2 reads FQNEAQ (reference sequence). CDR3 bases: TGTGCCAGCAGCTTTTACAGGGATTTTCCCGAGCAGTACTTC. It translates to CASSFYRDFPEQYF.

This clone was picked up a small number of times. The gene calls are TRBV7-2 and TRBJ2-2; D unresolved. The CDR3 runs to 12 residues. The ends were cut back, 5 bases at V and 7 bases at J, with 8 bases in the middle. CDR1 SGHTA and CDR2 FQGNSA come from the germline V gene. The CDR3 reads CASSPLDGELFF. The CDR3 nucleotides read TGTGCCAGCAGCCCTTTAGACGGGGAGCTGTTTTTT. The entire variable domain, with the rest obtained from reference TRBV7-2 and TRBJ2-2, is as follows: GAGVSQSPSNKVTEKGKDVELRCDPISGHTALYWYRQSLGQGLEFLIYFQGNSAPDKSGLPSDRFSAERTGGSVSTLTIQRTQQEDSAVYLCASSPLDGELFFGEGSRLTVL.

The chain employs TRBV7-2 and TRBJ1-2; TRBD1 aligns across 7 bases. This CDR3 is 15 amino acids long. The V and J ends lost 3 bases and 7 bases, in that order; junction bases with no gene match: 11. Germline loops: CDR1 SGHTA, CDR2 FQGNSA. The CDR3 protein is CASSFPGGVGGGYTF. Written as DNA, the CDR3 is TGTGCCAGCAGCTTCCCAGGGGGAGTTGGGGGTGGCTACACCTTC.

The CDR3 DNA reads as TGCAGCGTTGAAGACAGGGGGCGCCTTCCCGAGCAGTACTTC. Amino acid sequence: CSVEDRGRLPEQYF. The chain couples TRBV29-1 to TRBJ2-7; 8 nucleotides line up with TRBD1. V trimming: 0 bases; J trimming: 6 bases; junction bases outside the gene matches: 7. Germline CDR1 is SQVTM and CDR2 is ANQGSEA. The CDR3 contains 14 residues.

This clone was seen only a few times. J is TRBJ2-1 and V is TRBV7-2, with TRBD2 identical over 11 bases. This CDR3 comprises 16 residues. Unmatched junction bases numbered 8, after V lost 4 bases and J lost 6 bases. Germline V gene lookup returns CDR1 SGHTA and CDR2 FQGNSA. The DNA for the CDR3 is TGTGCCAGCAGCTGGGTAGCGGGGGGGCCCACCAATGAGCAGTTCTTC. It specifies CASSWVAGGPTNEQFF.

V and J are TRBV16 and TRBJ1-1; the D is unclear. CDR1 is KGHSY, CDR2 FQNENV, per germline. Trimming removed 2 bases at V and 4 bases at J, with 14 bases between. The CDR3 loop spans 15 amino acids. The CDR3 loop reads CASSQPVVGGTEAFF. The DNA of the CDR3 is TGTGCCAGCAGCCAACCGGTTGTGGGAGGCACTGAAGCTTTCTTT.

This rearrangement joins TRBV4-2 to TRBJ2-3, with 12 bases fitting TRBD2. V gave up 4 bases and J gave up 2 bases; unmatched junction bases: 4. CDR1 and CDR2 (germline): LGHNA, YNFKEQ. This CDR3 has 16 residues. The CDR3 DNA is TGTGCCAGCAGCCCGGGACTAGCGGGTGACACAGATACGCAGTATTTT. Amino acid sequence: CASSPGLAGDTDTQYF.

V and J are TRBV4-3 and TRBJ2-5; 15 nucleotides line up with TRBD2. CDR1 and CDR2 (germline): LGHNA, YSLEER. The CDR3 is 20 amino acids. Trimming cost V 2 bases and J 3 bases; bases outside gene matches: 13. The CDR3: CASSQQGARTSGGAEETQYF. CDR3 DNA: TGCGCCAGCAGCCAACAGGGGGCGCGGACTAGCGGGGGGGCCGAAGAGACCCAGTACTTC.

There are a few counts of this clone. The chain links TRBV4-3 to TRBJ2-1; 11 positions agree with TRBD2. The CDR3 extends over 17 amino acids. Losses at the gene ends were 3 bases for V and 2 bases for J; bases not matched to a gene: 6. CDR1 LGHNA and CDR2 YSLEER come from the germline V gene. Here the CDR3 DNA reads TGCGCCAGCAGCCACGGGACTAGCGGAAACCCCTACAATGAGCAGTTCTTC. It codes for CASSHGTSGNPYNEQFF.

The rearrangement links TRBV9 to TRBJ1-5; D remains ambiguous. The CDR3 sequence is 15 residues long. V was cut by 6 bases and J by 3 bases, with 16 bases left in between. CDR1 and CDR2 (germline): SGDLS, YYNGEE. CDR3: CASNGDGDNNQPQHF. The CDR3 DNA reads TGTGCCAGCAACGGTGATGGGGATAACAATCAGCCCCAGCATTTT.

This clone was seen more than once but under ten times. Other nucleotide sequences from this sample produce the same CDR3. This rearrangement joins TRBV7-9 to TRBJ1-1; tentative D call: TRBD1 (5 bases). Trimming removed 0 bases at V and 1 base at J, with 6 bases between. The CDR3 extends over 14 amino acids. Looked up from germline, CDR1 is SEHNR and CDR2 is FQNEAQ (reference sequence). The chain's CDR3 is CASSLAQGNTEAFF. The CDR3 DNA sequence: TGTGCCAGCAGCTTAGCGCAGGGGAACACTGAAGCTTTCTTT.

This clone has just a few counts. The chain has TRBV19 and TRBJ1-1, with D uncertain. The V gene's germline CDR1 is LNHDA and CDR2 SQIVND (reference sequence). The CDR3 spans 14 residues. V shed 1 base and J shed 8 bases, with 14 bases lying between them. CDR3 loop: CASSIASSLGEAFF. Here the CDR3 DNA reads TGTGCCAGTAGTATAGCATCGAGCCTTGGAGAAGCTTTCTTT.

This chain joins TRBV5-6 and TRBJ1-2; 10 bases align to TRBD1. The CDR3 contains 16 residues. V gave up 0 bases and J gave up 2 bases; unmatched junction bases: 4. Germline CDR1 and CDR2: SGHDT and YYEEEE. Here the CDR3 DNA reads TGTGCCAGCAGCTTGGACCCGGGACAGGGGAACTATGGCTACACCTTC. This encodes CASSLDPGQGNYGYTF.

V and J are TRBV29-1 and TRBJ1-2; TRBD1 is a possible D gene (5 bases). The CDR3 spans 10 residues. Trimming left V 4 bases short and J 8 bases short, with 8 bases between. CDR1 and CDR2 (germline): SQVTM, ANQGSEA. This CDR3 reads CSVGGEGYTF. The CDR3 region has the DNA TGCAGCGTTGGAGGGGAGGGCTACACCTTC.

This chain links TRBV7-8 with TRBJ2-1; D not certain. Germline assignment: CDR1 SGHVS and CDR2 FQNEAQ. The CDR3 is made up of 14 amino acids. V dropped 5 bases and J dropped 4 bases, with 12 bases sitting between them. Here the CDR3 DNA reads TGTGCCAGCAGCAAGAGTGGGCCTTACAATGAGCAGTTCTTC. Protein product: CASSKSGPYNEQFF.

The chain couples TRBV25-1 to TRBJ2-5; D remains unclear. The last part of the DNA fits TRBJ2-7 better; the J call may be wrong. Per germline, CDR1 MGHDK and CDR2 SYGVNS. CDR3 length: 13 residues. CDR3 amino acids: CASSEYVTYEQYF. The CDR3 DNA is TGTGCCAGCAGTGAATATGTCACCTACGAGCAGTACTTC.